This TCR beta chain was obtained from a study of blood T cell repertoires in COVID-19. The CDR3 consists of 16 residues. Germline values: CDR1 SGHAT, CDR2 FQNNGV. Unmatched junction bases numbered 11, after V lost 5 bases and J lost 4 bases. The protocol was immunoSEQ multiplex PCR, while the TCRdb copy is restricted to in-frame clones and leaves out a portion. Of approximately 130,000 clones in the sample, approximately 85% were seen once. The rearrangement links TRBV11-2 to TRBJ1-2, with 9 nucleotides matching TRBD1. Sample: peripheral blood. The sequence was obtained from a human donor in a cohort sampled during active COVID-19. The CDR3 sequence is CASSRTPRGQGYGYTF. The CDR3 coding sequence is TGTGCCAGCAGCCGGACCCCCCGGGGACAGGGCTATGGCTACACCTTC.